This T cell receptor (beta chain) stems from a study of Ad26.COV2.S vaccination and SARS-CoV-2 variants (dated by TCRdb to the early 2020s). About the investigation overall: Donors in the vaccine arm were drawn from COV1001, a phase I-IIa trial of Ad26.COV2.S in healthy adults that was multicentre, randomized, double-blind and placebo-controlled. Ad26.COV2.S was administered intramuscularly at a dose of 5x10^10 or 1x10^11 viral particles, either as one shot or as two shots given 56 days apart. The specificity and breadth of SARS-CoV-2-reactive T cell receptors after Ad26.COV2.S vaccination were assessed by TCRbeta repertoire sequencing. The TCR-sequenced set comprised around 30 samples: some 20 Ad26.COV2.S vaccine recipients, 5 placebo recipients and 8 SARS-CoV-2 convalescent individuals. Trial participants were randomized into five groups of five, in which low-dose or high-dose Ad26.COV2.S was given once or twice, or placebo was given on both occasions. Blinding of investigators to trial group allocation was maintained during experiments and outcome assessment. What the research found in general, with its limitations: Comparing responses between vaccine doses or regimens was not something the study was powered to do. Vaccine and placebo recipients had comparable non-spike TCR breadth, which fits with the vaccine containing only spike. Substantial breadth of spike-specific CD8+ and CD4+ T cell responses was reported after vaccination. The authors noted that total T cell responses may have been underestimated by the TCR breadth and depth analyses. Compared with placebo recipients, Ad26.COV2.S recipients showed higher spike-specific TCR breadth (P = 0.0014).

TCRbeta CDR3 regions were sequenced with the immunoSEQ Assay. After extraction, genomic DNA underwent amplification by bias-controlled multiplex PCR, followed by high-throughput sequencing. Under the source paper's analysis protocol: To quantify the absolute abundance of each unique TCRbeta CDR3 region, sequences were collapsed and filtered. T cell fraction was estimated by normalizing TCRbeta template counts to usable DNA, which was measured by amplifying reference genes present in all nucleated cells. Repertoire TCRs were annotated as SARS-CoV-2-specific when V gene, CDR3 amino acid sequence and J gene were exactly matched to a known reactive TCR set. The reference SARS-CoV-2 TCR set was obtained from MIRA and was filtered for enrichment in COVID-19-positive ImmuneCODE repertoires, whereby public or cross-reactive TCRs were removed. Using the MIRA antigens, annotated TCRs were further analysed by specific ORF or by position within an ORF. Breadth was defined as the number of annotated unique rearrangements divided by the total number of unique productive rearrangements, and depth was defined as the summed frequency of the annotated unique rearrangements. Group comparisons of TCR breadth used two-sided Wilcoxon rank-sum tests. TCRdb re-hosts the immuneACCESS table, in-frame sequences only. Its copies lack some clones; in the studies checked, an unresolved V gene accounts for under half of them, and the cause for the rest is not known. V and J calls and clone size are copied from that table; D and trimming were computed from the DNA. The sample table lists approximately 240,000 clones, roughly 90% of them with a count of one. The ten largest make up roughly a tenth of the sample.

The sample's treatment or condition, from its label and the paper: over 15 received Ad26.COV2.S at low or high dose, single or two shots; roughly 5 received placebo; per-sample allocation not given. For vaccine and placebo recipients, repertoires were sequenced using samples collected on day 63 after the first injection. Between 29 July and 7 August 2020, Cohort 1b enrolled 25 adults aged 18-55 years at one site in Boston, USA. Ad26.COV2.S was a replication-incompetent adenovirus type 26 vector that expressed a prefusion-stabilized SARS-CoV-2 spike protein derived from the original Wuhan strain. In the germline V gene (reference sequence), CDR1 corresponds to WNHNN and CDR2 to SYGVQD. The junction carries 11 bases between V and J, which are trimmed by 6 bases and 0 bases respectively. Measured from the cysteine to the phenylalanine, the CDR3 is 15 residues long. The entry retains the CDR3 DNA only, 45 bases that are in frame from base 1.

About this clone itself: Its antigen remains undetermined. No quality values exist for individual bases; no much larger clone is one base distant.

Material: peripheral blood, obtained in a trial of Ad26.COV2.S vaccine versus placebo. The TCR was taken from a person aged 18-65 years who received the Ad26.COV2.S COVID-19 vaccine or a placebo. This chain joins TRBV10-1 to TRBJ2-2; a tentative D match to TRBD2 spans 5 bases. The CDR3 region reads CASSAGLANTGELFF. In nucleotides, the sequence is TGCGCCAGCAGCGCGGGCTTGGCGAACACCGGGGAGCTGTTTTTT.